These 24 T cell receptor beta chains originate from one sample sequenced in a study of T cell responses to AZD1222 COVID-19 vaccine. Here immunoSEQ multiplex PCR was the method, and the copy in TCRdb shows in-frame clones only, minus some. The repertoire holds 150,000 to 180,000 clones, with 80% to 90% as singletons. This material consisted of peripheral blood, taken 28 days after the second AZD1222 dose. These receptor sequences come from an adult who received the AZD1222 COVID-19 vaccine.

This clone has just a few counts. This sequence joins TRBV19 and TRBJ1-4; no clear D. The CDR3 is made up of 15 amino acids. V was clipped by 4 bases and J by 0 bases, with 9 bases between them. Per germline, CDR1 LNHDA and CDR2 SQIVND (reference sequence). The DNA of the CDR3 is TGTGCCAGTAGTAAGGGAGCTGCAACTAATGAAAAACTGTTTTTT. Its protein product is CASSKGAATNEKLFF.

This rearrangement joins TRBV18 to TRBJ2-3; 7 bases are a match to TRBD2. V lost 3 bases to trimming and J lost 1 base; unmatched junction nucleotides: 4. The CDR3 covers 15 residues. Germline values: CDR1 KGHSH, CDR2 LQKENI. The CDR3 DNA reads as TGTGCCAGCTCACCGGGTAGCGGGCGCACAGATACGCAGTATTTT. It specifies CASSPGSGRTDTQYF.

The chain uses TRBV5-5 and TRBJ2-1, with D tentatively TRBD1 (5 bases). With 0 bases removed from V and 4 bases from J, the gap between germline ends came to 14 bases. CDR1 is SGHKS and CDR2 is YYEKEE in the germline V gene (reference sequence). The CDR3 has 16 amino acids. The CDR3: CASSLAISREYNEQFF. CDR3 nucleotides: TGTGCCAGCAGCTTGGCGATTAGCAGGGAATACAATGAGCAGTTCTTC.

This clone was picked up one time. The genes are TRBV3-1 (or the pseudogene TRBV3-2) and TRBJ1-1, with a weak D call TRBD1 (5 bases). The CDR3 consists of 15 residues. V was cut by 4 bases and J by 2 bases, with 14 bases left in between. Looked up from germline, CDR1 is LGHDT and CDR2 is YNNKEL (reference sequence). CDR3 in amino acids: CASSPSGRTNTEAFF. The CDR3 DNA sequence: TGTGCCAGCAGCCCTTCGGGACGGACTAACACTGAAGCTTTCTTT.

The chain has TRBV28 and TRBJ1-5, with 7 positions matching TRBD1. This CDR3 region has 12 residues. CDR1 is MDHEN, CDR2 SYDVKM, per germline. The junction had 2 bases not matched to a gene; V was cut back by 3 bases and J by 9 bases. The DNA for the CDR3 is TGTGCCAGCAGTTTCCGGACAGGGCCCCAGCATTTT. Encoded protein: CASSFRTGPQHF.

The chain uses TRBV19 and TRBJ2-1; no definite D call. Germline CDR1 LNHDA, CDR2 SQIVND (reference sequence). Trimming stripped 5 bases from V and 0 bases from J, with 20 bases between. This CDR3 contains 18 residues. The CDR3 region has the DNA TGTGCCAGTAGTCCGAGACCCAGGACGCTGAGCTCCTACAATGAGCAGTTCTTC. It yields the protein CASSPRPRTLSSYNEQFF.

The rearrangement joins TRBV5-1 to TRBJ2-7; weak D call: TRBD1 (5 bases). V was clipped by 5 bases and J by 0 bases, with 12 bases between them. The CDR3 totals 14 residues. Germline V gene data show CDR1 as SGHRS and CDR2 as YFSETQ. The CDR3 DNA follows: TGCGCCAGCAGAGAGGCCCAGGGCTCCTACGAGCAGTACTTC. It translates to CASREAQGSYEQYF.

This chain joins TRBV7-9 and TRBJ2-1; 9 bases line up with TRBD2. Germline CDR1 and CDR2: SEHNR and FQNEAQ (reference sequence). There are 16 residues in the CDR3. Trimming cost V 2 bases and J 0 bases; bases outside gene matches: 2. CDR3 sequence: CASSLNSGSSYNEQFF. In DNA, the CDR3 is TGTGCCAGCAGCTTAAATAGCGGGAGCTCCTACAATGAGCAGTTCTTC.

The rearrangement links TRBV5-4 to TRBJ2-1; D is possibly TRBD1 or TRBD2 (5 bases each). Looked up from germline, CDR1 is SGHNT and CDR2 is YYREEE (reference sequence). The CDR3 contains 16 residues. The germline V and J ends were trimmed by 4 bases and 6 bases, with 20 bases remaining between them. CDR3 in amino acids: CASSRVPQGRGNEQFF. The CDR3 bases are TGTGCCAGCAGCCGCGTCCCGCAGGGTCGGGGCAATGAGCAGTTCTTC.

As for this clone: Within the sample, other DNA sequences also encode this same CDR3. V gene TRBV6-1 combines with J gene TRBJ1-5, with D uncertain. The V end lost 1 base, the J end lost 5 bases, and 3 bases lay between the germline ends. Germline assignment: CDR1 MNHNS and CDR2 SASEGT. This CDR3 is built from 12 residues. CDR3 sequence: CASSEGYQPQHF. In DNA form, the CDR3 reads TGTGCCAGCAGTGAAGGTTATCAGCCCCAGCATTTT.

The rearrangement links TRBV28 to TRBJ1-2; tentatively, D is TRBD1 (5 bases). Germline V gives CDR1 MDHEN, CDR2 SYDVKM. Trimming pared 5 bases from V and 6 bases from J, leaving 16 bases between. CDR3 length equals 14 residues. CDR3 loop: CASSGGGRVHGYTF. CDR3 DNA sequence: TGTGCCAGCAGTGGCGGTGGCAGGGTGCATGGCTACACCTTC.

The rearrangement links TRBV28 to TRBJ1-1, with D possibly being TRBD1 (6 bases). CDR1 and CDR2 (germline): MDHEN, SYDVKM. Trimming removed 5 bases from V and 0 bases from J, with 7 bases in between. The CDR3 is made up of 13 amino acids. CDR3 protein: CASSTGLNTEAFF. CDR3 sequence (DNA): TGTGCCAGCAGTACAGGGTTGAACACTGAAGCTTTCTTT.

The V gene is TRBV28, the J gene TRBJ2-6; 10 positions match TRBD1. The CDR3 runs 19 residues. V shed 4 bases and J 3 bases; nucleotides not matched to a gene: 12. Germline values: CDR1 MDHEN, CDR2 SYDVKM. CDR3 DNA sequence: TGTGCCAGCAGTTCTATGCGGGACAGGGGAGTGATTGGGGCCAACGTCCTGACTTTC. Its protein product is CASSSMRDRGVIGANVLTF.

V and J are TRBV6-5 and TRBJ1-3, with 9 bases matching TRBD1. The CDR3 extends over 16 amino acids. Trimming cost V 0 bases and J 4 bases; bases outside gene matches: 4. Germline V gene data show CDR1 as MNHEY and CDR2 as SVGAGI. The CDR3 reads CASSYSSTGGGNTIYF. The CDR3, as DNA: TGTGCCAGCAGTTACTCATCCACAGGGGGCGGAAACACCATATATTTT.

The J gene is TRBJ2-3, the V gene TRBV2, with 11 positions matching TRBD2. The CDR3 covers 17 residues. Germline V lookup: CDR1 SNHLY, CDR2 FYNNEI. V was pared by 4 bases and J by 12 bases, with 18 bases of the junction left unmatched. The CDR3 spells CASSGDSGRDVTGDQYF. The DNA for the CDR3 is TGTGCCAGCAGTGGAGATAGCGGGAGGGACGTTACTGGAGACCAGTATTTT.

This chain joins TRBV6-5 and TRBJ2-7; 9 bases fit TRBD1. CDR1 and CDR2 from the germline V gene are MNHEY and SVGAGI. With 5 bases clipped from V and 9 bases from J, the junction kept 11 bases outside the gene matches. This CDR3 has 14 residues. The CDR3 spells CASSRTGELVGQYF. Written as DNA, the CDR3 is TGTGCCAGCAGTAGGACAGGGGAATTAGTGGGGCAGTACTTC.

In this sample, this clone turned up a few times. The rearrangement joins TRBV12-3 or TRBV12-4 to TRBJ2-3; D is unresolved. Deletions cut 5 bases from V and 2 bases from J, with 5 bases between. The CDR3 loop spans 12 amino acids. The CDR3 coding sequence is TGTGCCAGCAGTCTAAACACAGATACGCAGTATTTT. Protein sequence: CASSLNTDTQYF.

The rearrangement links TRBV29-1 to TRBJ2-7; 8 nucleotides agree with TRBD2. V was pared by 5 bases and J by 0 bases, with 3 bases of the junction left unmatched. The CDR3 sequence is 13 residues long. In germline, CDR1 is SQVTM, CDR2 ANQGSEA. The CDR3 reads CSVSGGSSYEQYF. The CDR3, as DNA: TGCAGCGTTAGCGGGGGAAGCTCCTACGAGCAGTACTTC.

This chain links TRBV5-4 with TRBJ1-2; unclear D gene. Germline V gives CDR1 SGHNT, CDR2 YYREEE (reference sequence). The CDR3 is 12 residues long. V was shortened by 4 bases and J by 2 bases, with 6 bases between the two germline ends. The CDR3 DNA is TGTGCCAGCAGCCCGGGCAACTATGGCTACACCTTC. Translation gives CASSPGNYGYTF.

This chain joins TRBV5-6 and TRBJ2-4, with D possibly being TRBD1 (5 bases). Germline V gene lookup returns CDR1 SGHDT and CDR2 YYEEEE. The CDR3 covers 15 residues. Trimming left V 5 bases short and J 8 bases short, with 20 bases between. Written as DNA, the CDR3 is TGTGCCAGCAGTTCTAATGACGGACGCAGGGACATTCAGTACTTC. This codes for CASSSNDGRRDIQYF.

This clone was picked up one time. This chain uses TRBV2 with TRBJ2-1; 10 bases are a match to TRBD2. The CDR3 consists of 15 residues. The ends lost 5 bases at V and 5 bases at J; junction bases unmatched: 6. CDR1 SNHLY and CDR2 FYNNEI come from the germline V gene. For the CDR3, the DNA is TGTGCCAGCAGTCCGGGACTAGCGAGGGACAATGAGCAGTTCTTC. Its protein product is CASSPGLARDNEQFF.

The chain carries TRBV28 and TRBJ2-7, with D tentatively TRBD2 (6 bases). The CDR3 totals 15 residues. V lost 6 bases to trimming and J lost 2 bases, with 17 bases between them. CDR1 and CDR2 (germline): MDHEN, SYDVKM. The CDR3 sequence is CASSPGERPTYEQYF. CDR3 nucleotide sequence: TGTGCCAGCAGCCCGGGGGAGCGCCCTACCTACGAGCAGTACTTC.

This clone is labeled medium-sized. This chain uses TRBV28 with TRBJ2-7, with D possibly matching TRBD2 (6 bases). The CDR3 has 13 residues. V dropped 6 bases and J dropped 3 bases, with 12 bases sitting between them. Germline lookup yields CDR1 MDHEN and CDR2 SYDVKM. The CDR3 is CASRPRLVYEQYF. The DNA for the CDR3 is TGTGCCAGCAGGCCCCGACTAGTCTACGAGCAGTACTTC.

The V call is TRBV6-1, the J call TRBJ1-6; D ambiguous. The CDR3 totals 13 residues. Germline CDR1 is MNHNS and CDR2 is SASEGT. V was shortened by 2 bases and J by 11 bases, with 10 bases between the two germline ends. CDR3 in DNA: TGTGCCAGCAGTGAAAGGGTAGTGACACCCCTCCACTTT. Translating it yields CASSERVVTPLHF.